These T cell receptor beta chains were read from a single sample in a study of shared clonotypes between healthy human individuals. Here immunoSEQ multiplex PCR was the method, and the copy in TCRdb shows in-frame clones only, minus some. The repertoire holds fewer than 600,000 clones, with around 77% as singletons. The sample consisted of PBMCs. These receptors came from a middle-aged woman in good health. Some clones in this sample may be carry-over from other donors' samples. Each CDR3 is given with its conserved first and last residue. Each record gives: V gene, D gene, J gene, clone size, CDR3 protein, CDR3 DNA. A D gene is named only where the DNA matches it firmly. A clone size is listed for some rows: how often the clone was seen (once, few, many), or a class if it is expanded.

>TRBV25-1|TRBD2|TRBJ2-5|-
CASRAGGEQYF
TGTGCCAGCAGAGCGGGGGGGGAGCAGTACTTC
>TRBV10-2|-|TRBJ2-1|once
CASSEAGGEQFF
TGCGCCAGCAGTGAGGCGGGTGGTGAGCAGTTCTTC
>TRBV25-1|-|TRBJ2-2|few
CASSEYEGAGELFF
TGTGCCAGCAGTGAATATGAGGGGGCCGGGGAGCTGTTTTTT
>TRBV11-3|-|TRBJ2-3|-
CASSLGPTAQYF
TGTGCCAGCAGCTTAGGCCCGACCGCGCAGTATTTT
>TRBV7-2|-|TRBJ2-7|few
CASSLGVGQYF
TGTGCCAGCAGCTTGGGCGTAGGGCAGTACTTC
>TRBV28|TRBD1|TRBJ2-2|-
CASLRGSNTGELFF
TGTGCCAGCCTCAGGGGGTCGAACACCGGGGAGCTGTTTTTT
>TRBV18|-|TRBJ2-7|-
CASSSRQEPTRGQYF
TGTGCCAGCTCATCCCGACAGGAGCCAACCCGAGGGCAGTACTTC
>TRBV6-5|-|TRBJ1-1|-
CASRIQPDSYTEAFF
TGTGCCAGCAGGATCCAACCGGACAGCTACACTGAAGCTTTCTTT
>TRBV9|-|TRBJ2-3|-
CASSVDGARGGTDTQYF
TGTGCCAGCAGCGTAGACGGAGCCAGAGGGGGCACAGATACGCAGTATTTT
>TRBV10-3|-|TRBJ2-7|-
CAISEIGDGSYEQYF
TGTGCCATCAGTGAGATTGGGGACGGCTCCTACGAGCAGTACTTC
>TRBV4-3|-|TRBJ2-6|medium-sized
CASSQDPGTSGANVLTF
TGCGCCAGCAGCCAAGATCCAGGGACTTCTGGGGCCAACGTCCTGACTTTC
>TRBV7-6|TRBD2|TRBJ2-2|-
CASSLELLAGGPGELFF
TGTGCCAGCAGCTTAGAGCTCCTAGCGGGAGGGCCGGGTGAGCTGTTTTTT
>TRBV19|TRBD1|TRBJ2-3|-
CASTVTGGTDTQYF
TGTGCCAGTACGGTGACAGGGGGCACAGATACGCAGTATTTT
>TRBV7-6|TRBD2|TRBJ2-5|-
CASSSAGRVETQYF
TGTGCCAGCAGCTCCGCCGGGAGGGTAGAGACCCAGTACTTC
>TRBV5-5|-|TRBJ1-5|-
CASSQDRSNQPQHF
TGTGCCAGCAGCCAAGACAGAAGCAATCAGCCCCAGCATTTT
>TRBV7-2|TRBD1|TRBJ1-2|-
CASSLETGEGYGYTF
TGTGCCAGCAGCTTGGAAACAGGGGAAGGCTATGGCTACACCTTC
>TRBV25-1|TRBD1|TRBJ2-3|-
CASSWDRLTDTQYF
TGTGCCAGCAGTTGGGACAGGCTCACAGATACGCAGTATTTT
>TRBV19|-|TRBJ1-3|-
CASSMSDSGNTIYF
TGTGCCAGTAGTATGTCGGACAGTGGAAACACCATATATTTT
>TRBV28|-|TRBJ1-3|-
CASSTHLSGNTIYF
TGTGCCAGCAGTACACATCTCTCTGGAAACACCATATATTTT
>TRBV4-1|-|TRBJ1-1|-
CASSQVGVVTEAFF
TGCGCCAGCAGCCAAGTAGGGGTGGTTACTGAAGCTTTCTTT
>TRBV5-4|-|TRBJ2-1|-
CASSLTHNEQFF
TGTGCCAGCAGCCTGACCCACAATGAGCAGTTCTTC
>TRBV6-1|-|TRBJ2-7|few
CASSVTSRYEQYF
TGTGCCAGCAGTGTCACTAGCCGGTACGAGCAGTACTTC
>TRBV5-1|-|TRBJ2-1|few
CASTRAGGQGNEQFF
TGCGCCAGCACCCGGGCGGGCGGCCAAGGGAATGAGCAGTTCTTC
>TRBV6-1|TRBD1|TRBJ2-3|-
CASSGQGLVTDTQYF
TGTGCCAGCAGCGGACAGGGTCTCGTGACAGATACGCAGTATTTT
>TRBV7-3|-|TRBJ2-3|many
CASSPGMRATDTQYF
TGTGCCAGCAGCCCTGGGATGAGGGCTACAGATACGCAGTATTTT
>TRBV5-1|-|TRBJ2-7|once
CASSLAIPGQYEQYF
TGCGCCAGCAGCTTGGCTATTCCCGGGCAGTACGAGCAGTACTTC
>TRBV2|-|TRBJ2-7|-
CASLLTYEQYF
TGTGCCAGCTTACTAACCTACGAGCAGTACTTC
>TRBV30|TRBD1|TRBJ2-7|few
CAWSWNRGEQYF
TGTGCCTGGAGTTGGAACAGGGGCGAGCAGTACTTC
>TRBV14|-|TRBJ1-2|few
CASSPRESYGYTF
TGTGCCAGCAGCCCCAGGGAATCCTATGGCTACACCTTC
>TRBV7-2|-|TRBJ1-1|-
CASSLDPNTEAFF
TGTGCCAGCAGCTTAGACCCGAACACTGAAGCTTTCTTT
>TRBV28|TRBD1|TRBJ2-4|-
CASSSRDRENIQYF
TGTGCCAGCAGTTCCCGGGACAGGGAAAACATTCAGTACTTC
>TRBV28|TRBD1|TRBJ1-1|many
CASPPRDRGLNTEAFF
TGTGCCAGCCCACCCAGGGACAGGGGTCTTAACACTGAAGCTTTCTTT
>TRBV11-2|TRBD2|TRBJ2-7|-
CASSLGLAGGREQYF
TGTGCCAGCAGCTTGGGACTAGCGGGAGGGAGGGAGCAGTACTTC
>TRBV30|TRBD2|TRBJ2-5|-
CAWSSIRTSGKGETQYF
TGTGCCTGGAGTTCTATAAGAACTAGCGGGAAAGGAGAGACCCAGTACTTC
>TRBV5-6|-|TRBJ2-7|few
CASSLAGQPSYEQYF
TGTGCCAGCAGCTTAGCGGGACAGCCCTCCTACGAGCAGTACTTC
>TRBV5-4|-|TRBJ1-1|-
CASSSGRGTHTEAFF
TGTGCCAGCAGCTCGGGGCGGGGGACGCACACTGAAGCTTTCTTT
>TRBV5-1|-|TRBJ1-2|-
CASSQTGSNYGYTF
TGCGCCAGCAGCCAGACAGGATCTAACTATGGCTACACCTTC
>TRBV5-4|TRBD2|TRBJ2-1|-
CASSLGEGSGRGNEQFF
TGTGCCAGCAGCTTGGGGGAAGGGAGCGGGAGGGGTAATGAGCAGTTCTTC
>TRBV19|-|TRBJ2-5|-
CASNRGPMETQYF
TGTGCCAGTAACCGGGGACCCATGGAGACCCAGTACTTC
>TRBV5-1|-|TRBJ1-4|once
CASSSRVEEKLFF
TGCGCCAGCAGCTCGCGGGTTGAAGAAAAACTGTTTTTT
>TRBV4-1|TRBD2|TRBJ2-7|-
CASSQGLAGKSYEQYF
TGCGCCAGCAGCCAAGGACTAGCGGGCAAGTCCTACGAGCAGTACTTC
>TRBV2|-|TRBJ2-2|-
CASSRAPNTGELFF
TGTGCCAGCAGTAGGGCCCCGAACACCGGGGAGCTGTTTTTT
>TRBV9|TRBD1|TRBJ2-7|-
CASSKQGQGANEQYF
TGTGCCAGCAGCAAACAGGGACAGGGGGCTAACGAGCAGTACTTC
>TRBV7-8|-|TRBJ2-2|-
CASSDWAGTNTGELFF
TGTGCCAGCAGTGACTGGGCGGGGACGAACACCGGGGAGCTGTTTTTT
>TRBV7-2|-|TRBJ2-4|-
CASSLRAETIQYF
TGTGCCAGCAGCTTAAGAGCAGAAACCATTCAGTACTTC
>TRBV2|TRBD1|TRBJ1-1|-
CASSEGTGGAEAFF
TGTGCCAGCAGTGAAGGGACAGGGGGCGCAGAAGCTTTCTTT
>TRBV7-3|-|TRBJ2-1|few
CASSPGLRGSYNEQFF
TGTGCCAGCAGCCCCGGATTACGTGGCTCCTACAATGAGCAGTTCTTC
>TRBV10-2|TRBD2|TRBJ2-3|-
CASRGFGRAGTDTQYF
TGCGCCAGCAGGGGGTTCGGGAGGGCCGGGACAGATACGCAGTATTTT
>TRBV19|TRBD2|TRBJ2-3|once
CASRLAGGDTQYF
TGTGCCAGTAGACTAGCGGGCGGAGATACGCAGTATTTT
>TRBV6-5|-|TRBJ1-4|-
CASSYSSRGAYEKLFF
TGTGCCAGCAGTTACTCGTCGAGGGGCGCCTATGAAAAACTGTTTTTT
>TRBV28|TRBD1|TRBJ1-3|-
CASSSDRASGNTIYF
TGTGCCAGCAGTTCTGACAGGGCCTCTGGAAACACCATATATTTT
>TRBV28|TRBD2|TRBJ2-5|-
CASSFGTSGALGAQYF
TGTGCCAGCAGTTTTGGAACTAGCGGGGCCCTCGGGGCCCAGTACTTC
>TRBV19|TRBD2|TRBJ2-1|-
CASDNGAGPYNEQFF
TGTGCCAGTGATAACGGAGCGGGACCCTACAATGAGCAGTTCTTC
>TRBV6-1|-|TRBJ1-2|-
CASSRTGRTDYGYTF
TGTGCCAGCAGTCGTACGGGACGGACGGACTATGGCTACACCTTC